Each of the 4 T cell receptor beta chains below was sequenced from the same sample in a study of blood T cell repertoires in COVID-19. This table comes from immunoSEQ multiplex PCR, and its TCRdb copy is limited to in-frame clones, with some not included. Of about 190,000 clones listed, under 90% are singletons. The material sequenced was peripheral blood. The receptors derive from a man aged 25-45 years with active or convalescent COVID-19.

This sequence joins TRBV18 and TRBJ2-1; TRBD2 agrees at 8 bases. Per the germline V gene, CDR1 is KGHSH and CDR2 is LQKENI. The CDR3 extends over 17 amino acids. V shed 0 bases, J shed 2 bases, and the junction held 6 bases outside the gene matches. The CDR3 is CASSPPSGGRAYNEQFF. CDR3 DNA: TGTGCCAGCTCACCACCCAGCGGGGGACGGGCCTACAATGAGCAGTTCTTC.

The V gene is TRBV6-2 or TRBV6-3, the J gene TRBJ1-5; TRBD1 is a possible D gene (5 bases). The CDR3 consists of 15 residues. Germline lookup yields CDR1 MNHEY and CDR2 SVGEGT. The V gene lost 2 bases and the J gene lost 2 bases, with 10 bases spanning the gap. The CDR3 region is CASSYAQGGNQPQHF. The CDR3 bases are TGTGCCAGCAGTTACGCGCAGGGTGGCAATCAGCCCCAGCATTTT.

The CDR3 protein is CASTRQFNPLHF. The CDR3 nucleotides are TGTGCCAGCACCCGACAATTCAATCCCCTCCACTTT. This chain joins TRBV27 and TRBJ1-6; the D is unclear. The CDR3 extends over 12 amino acids. The germline gives CDR1 MNHEY, CDR2 SMNVEV (reference sequence). V dropped 7 bases and J dropped 13 bases, with 14 bases sitting between them.

V gene TRBV28 combines with J gene TRBJ1-1; D remains ambiguous. Trimming stripped 3 bases from V and 2 bases from J, with 19 bases between. CDR3 length: 17 amino acids. Germline CDR1 is MDHEN and CDR2 is SYDVKM. The CDR3 spells CASSFSRAGGINTEAFF. The CDR3, as DNA: TGTGCCAGCAGTTTTTCTCGGGCGGGAGGAATTAACACTGAAGCTTTCTTT.